The T cell receptor (beta chain) under discussion was sequenced for a study of T cell responses to AZD1222 COVID-19 vaccine. The study, taken as a whole, reports: As reported, nearly half of all spike-specific TCRs target variant regions that are unmutated. Across spike, vaccine-associated CD4 TCRs were found, dominant at 160-218 and 743-854. Donors, mostly white British, included more females; clonal diversity was possibly underestimated.

With regard to this clone: What it binds is unknown.

TCRdb keeps only in-frame clones here, not all; method: immunoSEQ multiplex PCR. Counted here are around 140,000 clones, 92% occurring once; the ten biggest clones make up over 8.5%. The CDR3 runs to 13 residues. J was trimmed by 16 bases and V by 5 bases; bases with no gene match: 12. Germline CDR1 is MNHEY and CDR2 is SMNVEV (reference sequence). Pooling of second doses given at about 4 or about 12 weeks was done. Specimen: peripheral blood, collected 28 days after the second AZD1222 dose. The chain employs TRBV27 and TRBJ2-1, with 9 bases that match TRBD1. This TCR was recovered from an adult who received the AZD1222 COVID-19 vaccine. The CDR3 is CASSRDGGTGHFF. Written as DNA, the CDR3 is TGTGCCAGCAGTCGGGATGGAGGGACAGGGCACTTCTTC.